These 23 T cell receptor beta chains share one sample of origin, sequenced in a study of glioma-infiltrating T cells. Amplification of TCR alpha and beta CDR3 regions from RNA used iRepertoire nested multiplex PCR. One entry per CDR3 protein, called by TCRdb with MiXCR from the multiplex PCR reads. The sample has about 130,000 distinct CDR3 sequences, roughly 25% seen once. The specimen was glioma tissue, nonneoplastic brain tissue, or PBMCs (not recorded which). The receptors come from a human donor with low-grade glioma or glioblastoma, undergoing nonglioma brain surgery, or in good health (not recorded which).

In its sample, this clonotype was seen many times. A much larger clone differs from this one at a single base, so this may be a read error. The chain couples TRBV20-1 to TRBJ1-5; D unclear. This CDR3 has 14 amino acids. The germline V gene has CDR1 DFQATT and CDR2 SNEGSKA (reference sequence). The CDR3 nucleotides are TGCAGTACTAGAGGAGGGAGGGAAAATCAGCCCCAGCATTTT. Residues: CSTRGGRENQPQHF.

At least ten counts were recorded for this clonotype. V and J are TRBV4-3 and TRBJ1-1; D remains ambiguous. The V end was cut by 0 bases, the J end by 0 bases, with 2 bases between. Germline values: CDR1 LGHNA, CDR2 YSLEER. This CDR3 is built from 13 residues. The CDR3 region has the DNA TGCGCCAGCAGCCAAGATATGAACACTGAAGCTTTCTTT. Protein product: CASSQDMNTEAFF.

This clonotype was observed many times. V is TRBV14 and J is TRBJ2-7; D is possibly TRBD2 (6 bases). The V gene lost 6 bases and the J gene lost 0 bases, with 12 bases spanning the gap. The CDR3 loop spans 14 amino acids. Germline V CDR1 and CDR2: SGHDN, FVKESK. The CDR3, as DNA: TGTGCCAGCAGGCGGACGGGGGACTCCTACGAGCAGTACTTC. Its translation is CASRRTGDSYEQYF.

The gene calls are TRBV7-2 and TRBJ2-7, with TRBD2 matching over 7 bases. The germline CDR1 and CDR2 sequences are SGHTA and FQGNSA. Trimming took 5 bases from V and 5 from J; bases not matched to a gene: 12. The CDR3 is 15 residues long. In DNA, the CDR3 is TGTGCCAGCAGCCGCTTGAGCGGGGATCTGAACGAGCAGTACTTC. Residues: CASSRLSGDLNEQYF.

The sample holds many counts of this clonotype. The rearrangement uses TRBV7-2 and TRBJ2-3; D not resolved. The germline V gene encodes CDR1 SGHTA and CDR2 FQGNSA. The CDR3 has 15 residues. Between the trimmed V and J ends, which lost 5 bases and 2 bases, there was a span of 14 bases. The CDR3 reads CASSLQYGVTDTQYF. CDR3 DNA: TGTGCCAGCAGCCTCCAGTATGGGGTCACAGATACGCAGTATTTT.

This clonotype has ten or more counts. The J gene is TRBJ1-1, the V gene TRBV9; D remains unclear. Per germline, CDR1 SGDLS and CDR2 YYNGEE. CDR3 length: 15 amino acids. Trimming left V 0 bases short and J 0 bases short, with 9 bases between. CDR3 sequence (DNA): TGTGCCAGCAGCGTAGGCTCGCAGCTGAACACTGAAGCTTTCTTT. Residues: CASSVGSQLNTEAFF.

This clonotype occurred a few times. J is TRBJ1-2 and V is TRBV5-4; D call uncertain. The germline CDR1 and CDR2 sequences are SGHNT and YYREEE (reference sequence). V lost 0 bases to trimming and J lost 1 base, with 7 bases between them. The CDR3 is 14 amino acids. The CDR3 DNA follows: TGTGCCAGCAGCTTGGAGATGGATAACTATGGCTACACCTTC. It specifies CASSLEMDNYGYTF.

In its sample, this clonotype was seen many times. This chain joins TRBV20-1 and TRBJ1-6; no firm D call. From germline, CDR1 is DFQATT and CDR2 SNEGSKA (reference sequence). CDR3 length equals 14 residues. The germline V and J ends were trimmed by 0 bases and 7 bases, with 10 bases remaining between them. This chain's CDR3 is CSAREGSDNSPLHF. The CDR3, as DNA: TGCAGTGCTAGAGAGGGGAGTGACAATTCACCCCTCCACTTT.

Many counts were recorded for this clonotype. This chain connects TRBV12-3 or TRBV12-4 to TRBJ2-5, with D uncertain. Trimming shortened V by 5 bases and J by 1 base, and 5 bases separated the two germline ends. There are 12 residues in the CDR3. CDR3 bases: TGTGCCAGCAGTGGCCCCCAAGAGACCCAGTACTTC. Its translation is CASSGPQETQYF.

This clonotype has only a few counts. The chain carries TRBV19 and TRBJ2-5; a weak D match, TRBD1 (6 bases). The CDR3 is 14 residues long. The germline CDR1 and CDR2 sequences are LNHDA and SQIVND (reference sequence). Trimming took off 3 bases at V and 5 bases at J, with 13 bases between the two ends. CDR3 region: CASSMSRQGETQYF. The CDR3 nucleotides read TGTGCCAGTAGTATGAGTCGGCAGGGGGAGACCCAGTACTTC.

This clonotype showed up many times. The V and J genes are TRBV3-1 and TRBJ1-1; 7 nucleotides align to TRBD1. The CDR3 totals 13 residues. Germline values: CDR1 LGHDT, CDR2 YNNKEL (reference sequence). The V gene end was trimmed by 10 bases and the J gene end by 1 base; junction bases not matched to a gene: 6. The CDR3 DNA reads as TGTGCCACCACGACAGGGACGAACACTGAAGCTTTCTTT. Residues: CATTTGTNTEAFF.

This clonotype was seen ten or more times. The chain uses TRBV7-6 and TRBJ2-1; 9 bases are a match to TRBD2. The CDR3 extends over 17 amino acids. The J segment lost 4 bases and the V segment lost 1 base, leaving 8 bases of the junction unmatched. CDR1 SGHVS and CDR2 FNYEAQ come from the germline V gene. CDR3 sequence reads: CASSLDYLAGYYNEQFF. CDR3 bases: TGTGCCAGCAGCTTAGACTATCTAGCGGGATATTACAATGAGCAGTTCTTC.

This clonotype was found many times. The V call is TRBV11-1, the J call TRBJ2-3; maybe TRBD2 (5 bases). Per the germline V gene, CDR1 is SGHAT and CDR2 is FQDESV (reference sequence). Trimming left V 4 bases short and J 1 base short, with 9 bases between. The CDR3 sequence is 14 residues long. The CDR3 sequence: CASSSWGGTDTQYF. For the CDR3, the DNA is TGTGCCAGCAGCTCCTGGGGAGGCACAGATACGCAGTATTTT.

This clonotype was seen at least ten times. The rearrangement links TRBV7-8 to TRBJ2-5; D gene ambiguous. Germline V lookup: CDR1 SGHVS, CDR2 FQNEAQ. The CDR3 totals 15 residues. V lost 1 base and J lost 4, with 13 bases in between. CDR3 DNA sequence: TGTGCCAGCAGCTTAGGGTATAAGCCGGTAGAGACCCAGTACTTC. Translated: CASSLGYKPVETQYF. Full variable domain (rest looked up from reference TRBV7-8 and TRBJ2-5): GAGVSQSPRYKVAKRGQDVALRCDPISGHVSLFWYQQALGQGPEFLTYFQNEAQLDKSGLPSDRFFAERPEGSVSTLKIQRTQQEDSAVYLCASSLGYKPVETQYFGPGTRLLVL.

V is TRBV29-1 and J is TRBJ1-2; tentatively, D is TRBD1 (6 bases). The germline CDR1 and CDR2 sequences are SQVTM and ANQGSEA. Trimming shortened V by 0 bases and J by 9 bases, and 20 bases separated the two germline ends. The CDR3 covers 15 residues. The CDR3 is CSVEDLAGAKGSYTF. In DNA, the CDR3 is TGCAGCGTTGAAGATCTGGCAGGGGCGAAGGGAAGCTACACCTTC.

The chain links TRBV12-3 or TRBV12-4 to TRBJ2-6, with D perhaps TRBD1 (7 bases). Trimming took off 6 bases at V and 3 bases at J, with 12 bases between the two ends. This CDR3 is built from 15 residues. In DNA, the CDR3 is TGTGCCAGCAGAGGAGGGGGCGGTGGGGCCAACGTCCTGACTTTC. Translation gives CASRGGGGGANVLTF.

The sample holds a few counts of this clonotype. The CDR3 DNA reads TGTGCCAGCAGCCGCCAGGGATTCCGCACAGATACGCAGTATTTT. Translation: CASSRQGFRTDTQYF. The rearrangement links TRBV3-1 to TRBJ2-3, with D tentatively TRBD1 (5 bases). Trimming shortened V by 4 bases and J by 1 base, and 12 bases separated the two germline ends. Germline V lookup: CDR1 LGHDT, CDR2 YNNKEL (reference sequence). The CDR3 spans 15 residues.

This clonotype was seen once. This clone may be a read error of a much larger clone one base away. The conserved phenylalanine or tryptophan normally closing the CDR3 is absent here, so this likely arose from a read error. The V gene is TRBV7-2, the J gene TRBJ2-7; D remains ambiguous. In germline, CDR1 is SGHTA, CDR2 FQGNSA. The V gene lost 7 bases and the J gene lost 0 bases, with 13 bases spanning the gap. The CDR3 spans 14 residues. For the CDR3, the DNA is TGTGCCAGCACCGACATTGCGAGCTCCTACGAGCAGTACTTA. Amino acid sequence: CASTDIASSYEQYL.

This clonotype has ten or more counts. V gene TRBV12-3 or TRBV12-4 combines with J gene TRBJ2-7, with 7 bases lining up with TRBD1. The junction had 10 bases not matched to a gene; V was cut back by 5 bases and J by 3 bases. The CDR3 totals 15 residues. Here the CDR3 reads CASSTTGSGNYEQYF. The CDR3 bases are TGTGCCAGCAGTACGACAGGGTCAGGGAACTACGAGCAGTACTTC.

A word on this clonotype: A read error may be the cause here, since a much bigger clone is one base away. The chain uses TRBV6-1 and TRBJ2-1; the D call may be TRBD1 or TRBD2 (5 bases each). This CDR3 comprises 14 residues. Germline CDR1 is MNHNS and CDR2 is SASEGT. With 6 bases removed from V and 4 bases from J, the gap between germline ends came to 13 bases. CDR3 nucleotide sequence: TGTGCCAGCAGCCCGGGACCAGGGTACAATGAGCAGTTCTTC. This codes for CASSPGPGYNEQFF.

At least ten counts were recorded for this clonotype. V gene TRBV20-1 combines with J gene TRBJ1-4; the D gene is possibly TRBD1 (6 bases). The CDR3 consists of 14 residues. The germline V gene encodes CDR1 DFQATT and CDR2 SNEGSKA (reference sequence). V gave up 1 base and J gave up 5 bases, with 11 bases separating them. This CDR3 is CSARGTDGNEKLFF. The DNA of the CDR3 is TGCAGTGCTAGAGGGACAGATGGAAATGAAAAACTGTTTTTT.

This clonotype was detected many times. CDR3 region: CASSQGEGGYEQYF. CDR3 nucleotide sequence: TGCGCCAGCAGCCAGGGGGAGGGTGGGTACGAGCAGTACTTC. The chain recombines TRBV4-3 with TRBJ2-7; 7 nucleotides line up with TRBD2. From germline, CDR1 is LGHNA and CDR2 YSLEER. Trimming removed 3 bases from V and 4 bases from J; junction bases left unmatched: 6. There are 14 residues in the CDR3.

J is TRBJ2-3 and V is TRBV7-9; D is undetermined. Germline CDR1 is SEHNR and CDR2 is FQNEAQ (reference sequence). The CDR3 spans 16 residues. Trimming stripped 1 base from V and 14 bases from J, with 25 bases between. The CDR3: CASSLVGRGVTDKRYF. The CDR3 DNA sequence: TGTGCCAGCAGCTTAGTAGGACGAGGAGTCACAGATAAGCGGTATTTT.